The clone carrying this T cell receptor (beta chain) was seen ten or more times. TCRdb called the 5' RACE reads again in MiXCR, with one record for every CDR3 protein. The sample shows roughly 250,000 distinct CDR3 sequences, over 8.5% of them seen only once. Looked up from germline, CDR1 is SGHVS and CDR2 is FQNEAQ. Between the trimmed V and J ends, which lost 0 bases and 2 bases, there was a span of 8 bases. The CDR3 runs to 15 residues. This sample was included in a study of CD8 T cells in ankylosing spondylitis. This TCR was sampled from a male donor with ankylosing spondylitis or in good health (not recorded which). The sample comprised blood, either unsorted or a sorted T cell fraction (not recorded which). This chain uses TRBV7-8 with TRBJ2-1; D ambiguous. CDR3 in DNA: TGTGCCAGCAGCTTAGCGGGTGGGGCCTACAATGAGCAGTTCTTC. Translated: CASSLAGGAYNEQFF.